The clone carrying this TCR beta chain appeared once. V was shortened by 4 bases and J by 2 bases, with 18 bases between the two germline ends. This CDR3 has 16 residues. The germline V gene has CDR1 LGHDT and CDR2 YNNKEL (reference sequence). Together with a sample-barcoded 5' primer, a J-beta primer mix was included in a second PCR lasting about 7 to 11 cycles. TCRdb recomputed calls from the 5' RACE reads with MiXCR, one row per CDR3 protein. The sample has about 1.8 million distinct CDR3 sequences, around 48% seen once. Total RNA, at least 5.5 micrograms per sample, was extracted from PBMCs. This entry comes from a study of blood T cells in healthy people across ages.

The receptor was isolated from a woman in her thirties or forties in good health. The sample taken for sequencing was blood. V gene TRBV3-1 combines with J gene TRBJ2-7; D may be TRBD1 (7 bases). This chain's CDR3 is CASSPGEDRIAYEQYF. Here the CDR3 DNA reads TGTGCCAGCAGCCCGGGGGAGGACAGGATTGCCTACGAGCAGTACTTC.